This T cell receptor (beta chain) came from a study of graft-versus-host responses after intestinal transplantation (dated by TCRdb to about 2021). With respect to the entire study: The transplants that recipients got were multivisceral, liver-intestinal, or isolated intestinal. Instead of going to the commercial service, samples from a few later patients were sequenced in-house on an Illumina MiSeq and processed with MiXCR. A peak of at least 4% donor T cells among recipient peripheral blood mononuclear cells was the definition used for donor T cell macrochimerism. Graft-versus-host and host-versus-graft alloreactive T cell clones were tracked in the graft, circulation and bone marrow after intestinal transplantation using bulk TCR-beta CDR3 sequencing. Every recipient was given anti-thymocyte globulin induction, followed by around three years of maintenance tacrolimus and steroids. A cohort of approximately 23 intestinal transplant recipients, including one retransplant, was enrolled, and a few patients lacking pretransplant specimens were excluded. To identify alloreactive clones, pre-transplant mixed lymphocyte reaction products were sequenced and compared with unstimulated pre-transplant donor and recipient T cells.

Library creation used the immunoSEQ multiplex PCR assay. High-throughput TCR-beta CDR3 sequencing of genomic DNA from most patients was performed by Adaptive Biotechnologies. The authors' pipeline ran thus. Adaptive's ImmunoSEQ software supplied the TCR sequencing data for roughly 17 patients, while MiXCR and VDJtools were used to process a few other patients. CDR3 nucleotide sequences shared by donor and recipient were removed because the origin of these sequences could not be assigned. At least 2-fold expansion over unstimulated cells and a minimum CFSE-low frequency of 0.002% (template counts) or 0.001% (read counts) were required for clones to be classified as alloreactive. Clones detected in sequenced pre-transplant spleen, lymph node, or MLR CFSE-low populations of the donor or recipient were defined as mappable. Cumulative frequency of alloreactive clones was calculated as a percentage of all sequences weighted by copy number. TCRdb provides this immuneACCESS table in a form limited to in-frame rearrangements. Some clones are lacking; in checked studies, under half of them reflect an unresolved V gene, and why the rest are absent is not known. V and J calls and clone size come straight from that table; D and trimming were deduced from the DNA. The sample records approximately 70,000 clones, about nine tenths of which are singletons. The ten largest clonotypes hold around 7.1% of the sample.

Comments on this clone: Its antigen specificity is not known. The input lacks base qualities; no much larger clone sits a single base away.

V and J are truncated by 2 bases and 5 bases respectively, leaving an intervening sequence of 12 bases. Counted from cysteine to phenylalanine, this CDR3 has 14 amino acids. Kept here is only the CDR3 DNA, which spans 42 bases and is read in frame from base 1. Reading the germline V gene gives CDR1 SGHAT and CDR2 FQNNGV. The full study reports these points: GvH clones were detected in recipient bone marrow, and some of these GvH clones were observed earlier in ileal mucosa or blood, consistent with an intestinal mucosal origin. Peak levels of circulating GvH clones were associated with declines in HvG clones early after transplant. Patients with donor T cell macrochimerism had high GvH to HvG T cell clonal ratios in their allografts. The conclusions were limited by the relatively low number and heterogeneity of the intestinal transplant patients.

After transplant, bone marrow was aspirated from the posterior iliac crest or from another site selected by the physician. The specimen was bone marrow, collected 734 days after intestinal transplantation. The chain joins TRBV11-2 to TRBJ2-5; the D gene is not confidently resolved. The TCR originated in a human patient who received an intestinal transplant, so some T cells may come from the graft donor. CDR3 region: CASSLTVEVETQYF. The sequenced DNA: TGTGCCAGCAGCTTAACAGTTGAGGTGGAGACCCAGTACTTC.